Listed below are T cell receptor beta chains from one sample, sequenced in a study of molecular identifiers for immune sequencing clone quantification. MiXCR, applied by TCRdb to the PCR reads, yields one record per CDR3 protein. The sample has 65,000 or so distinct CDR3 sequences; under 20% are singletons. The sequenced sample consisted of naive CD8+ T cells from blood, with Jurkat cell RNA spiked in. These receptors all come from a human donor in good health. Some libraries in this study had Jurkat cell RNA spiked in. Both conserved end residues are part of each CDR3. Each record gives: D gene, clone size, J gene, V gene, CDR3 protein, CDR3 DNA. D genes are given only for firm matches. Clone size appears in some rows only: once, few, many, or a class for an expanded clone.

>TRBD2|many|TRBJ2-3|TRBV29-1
CSGERESQYF
TGCAGCGGGGAGCGGGAATCGCAGTATTTT
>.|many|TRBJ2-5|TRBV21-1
CASSTKVVAQYF
TGTGCCAGCAGCACCAAGGTGGTGGCCCAGTACTTC
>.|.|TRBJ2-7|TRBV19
CASSIGLSYEQYF
TGTGCCAGTAGTATAGGGTTGAGCTACGAGCAGTACTTC
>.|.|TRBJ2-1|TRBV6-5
CASSYSGGHEQFF
TGTGCCAGCAGTTACTCGGGGGGGCATGAGCAGTTCTTC
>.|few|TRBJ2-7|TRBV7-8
CASSPARGQEHEQYF
TGTGCCAGCAGCCCGGCGAGAGGCCAAGAACACGAGCAGTACTTC
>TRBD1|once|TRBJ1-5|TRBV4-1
CANSQPHATGRSNQPQHF
TGCGCCAACAGCCAACCTCATGCGACAGGGCGAAGCAATCAGCCCCAGCATTTT
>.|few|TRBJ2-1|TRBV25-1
CASSERGVSYNEQFF
TGTGCCAGCAGTGAACGGGGAGTTAGTTACAATGAGCAGTTCTTC
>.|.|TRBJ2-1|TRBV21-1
CASSKSGVTTSNEQFF
TGTGCCAGCAGCAAAAGCGGCGTAACCACAAGCAATGAGCAGTTCTTC
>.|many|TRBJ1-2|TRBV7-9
CASSLGPISYGYTF
TGTGCCAGCAGCTTGGGACCGATCTCCTATGGCTACACCTTC
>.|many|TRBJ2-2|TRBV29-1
CSVVRGTGELFF
TGCAGCGTTGTTCGGGGCACCGGGGAGCTGTTTTTT
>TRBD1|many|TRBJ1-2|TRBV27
CASSTGGGIRGYTF
TGTGCCAGCAGTACAGGGGGCGGTATTCGTGGCTACACCTTC
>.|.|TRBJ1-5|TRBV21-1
CASRLTQGPQHF
TGTGCCAGCAGACTGACCCAGGGGCCCCAGCATTTT
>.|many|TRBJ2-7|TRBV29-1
CSVGGPTTYEQYF
TGCAGCGTGGGGGGACCGACTACCTACGAGCAGTACTTC
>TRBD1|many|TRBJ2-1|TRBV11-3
CASSARDSNEQFF
TGTGCCAGCAGCGCCCGGGACAGCAATGAGCAGTTCTTC
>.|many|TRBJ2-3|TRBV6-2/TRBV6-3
CASSYERNMQYF
TGTGCCAGCAGTTACGAGAGGAATATGCAGTATTTT
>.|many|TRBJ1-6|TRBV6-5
CASRPGGSSYNSPLHF
TGTGCCAGCAGGCCAGGAGGGAGCTCCTATAATTCACCCCTCCACTTT
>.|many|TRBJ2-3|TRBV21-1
CASSAQVGSQGAGGHTQYF
TGTGCCAGCAGCGCTCAAGTGGGATCACAGGGGGCGGGTGGTCATACGCAGTATTTT
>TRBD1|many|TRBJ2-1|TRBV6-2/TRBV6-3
CASSYRQGASYNEQFF
TGTGCCAGCAGTTACAGGCAGGGGGCCTCCTACAATGAGCAGTTCTTC
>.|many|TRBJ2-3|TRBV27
CASPHPAGRMHTQYF
TGTGCCAGCCCCCATCCAGCGGGTCGTATGCATACGCAGTATTTT
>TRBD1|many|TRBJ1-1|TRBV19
CASSIQGALNTEAFF
TGTGCCAGTAGTATTCAGGGGGCTTTGAACACTGAAGCTTTCTTT
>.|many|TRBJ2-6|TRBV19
CASSEHRAGSGANVLTF
TGTGCCAGTAGTGAACACAGGGCAGGCTCTGGGGCCAACGTCCTGACTTTC
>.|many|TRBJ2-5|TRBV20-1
CSALDSNEETQYF
TGCAGTGCTTTGGACTCCAATGAAGAGACCCAGTACTTC
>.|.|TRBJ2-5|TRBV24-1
CATSDPGAGLSVETQYF
TGTGCCACCAGTGATCCAGGGGCGGGCCTATCCGTGGAGACCCAGTACTTC
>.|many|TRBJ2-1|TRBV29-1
CSVKGSGGSNEQFF
TGCAGCGTGAAGGGTAGCGGAGGGTCTAATGAGCAGTTCTTC
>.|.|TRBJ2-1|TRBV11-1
CASSLVIPGTVYLSSYNEQFF
TGTGCCAGCAGCTTAGTGATACCGGGAACGGTCTACCTTAGCTCCTACAATGAGCAGTTCTTC
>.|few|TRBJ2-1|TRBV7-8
CASSEMTVGNEQFF
TGTGCCAGCAGCGAAATGACAGTGGGAAATGAGCAGTTCTTC